This TCR beta chain was identified in a study of T cell responses to AZD1222 COVID-19 vaccine. For this clone: The antigen remains undetermined.

The CDR3 spans 14 residues. Germline loops: CDR1 MNHEY, CDR2 SVGAGI. The junction had 6 bases not matched to a gene; V was cut back by 7 bases and J by 1 base. Study results and limitations: Samples come after the peak T cell response, not at day 14. Spike-wide vaccine-associated CD4 TCRs dominated at 160-218 and 743-854.

Measured with immunoSEQ multiplex PCR; TCRdb has only the in-frame clones, and not every one. Of about 150,000 clones detected, roughly 80% appear once; the ten largest clones hold roughly 4%. Sequenced here: peripheral blood, sampled on day 0 of MenACWY control vaccination. V usage is TRBV6-5 and J usage is TRBJ1-2, with 7 bases lining up with TRBD1. This receptor was obtained from an adult in good health. Here the CDR3 reads CASKGGRGNYGYTF. The DNA for the CDR3 is TGTGCCAGCAAAGGGGGCAGGGGTAACTATGGCTACACCTTC.